The source of this T cell receptor (beta chain) is a study of T cells after yellow fever vaccination. This CDR3 is 17 amino acids long. Per germline, CDR1 SGDLS and CDR2 YYNGEE. Trimming pared 0 bases from V and 2 bases from J, leaving 16 bases between. TCRdb reprocessed the 5' RACE reads with MiXCR, giving one entry per CDR3 protein. The table includes just over 300,000 distinct CDR3 sequences, around 3.6% detected once. The TCR was taken from a man between 18 and 35 years old who received the YFV17D yellow fever vaccine. The sequences come from PBMCs, collected on the day of the yellow fever booster vaccination. The chain couples TRBV9 to TRBJ2-3, with D tentatively TRBD2 (5 bases). DNA for the CDR3: TGTGCCAGCAGCGTAGCGATCAGGAGGATCTTCACAGATACGCAGTATTTT. Translating gives CASSVAIRRIFTDTQYF.